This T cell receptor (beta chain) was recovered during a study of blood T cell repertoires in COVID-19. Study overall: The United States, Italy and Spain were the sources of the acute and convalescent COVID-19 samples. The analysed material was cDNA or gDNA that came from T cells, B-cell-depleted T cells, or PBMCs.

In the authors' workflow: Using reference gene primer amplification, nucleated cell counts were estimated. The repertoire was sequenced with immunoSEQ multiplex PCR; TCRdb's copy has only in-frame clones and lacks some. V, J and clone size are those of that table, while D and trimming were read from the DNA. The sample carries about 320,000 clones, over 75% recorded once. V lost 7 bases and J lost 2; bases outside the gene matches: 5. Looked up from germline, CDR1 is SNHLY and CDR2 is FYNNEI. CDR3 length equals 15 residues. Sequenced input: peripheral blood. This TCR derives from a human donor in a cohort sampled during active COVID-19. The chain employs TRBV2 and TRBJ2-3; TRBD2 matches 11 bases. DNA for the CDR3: TGTGCCAGCATCGGGACTAGCGGCCCCACAGATACGCAGTATTTT. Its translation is CASIGTSGPTDTQYF.